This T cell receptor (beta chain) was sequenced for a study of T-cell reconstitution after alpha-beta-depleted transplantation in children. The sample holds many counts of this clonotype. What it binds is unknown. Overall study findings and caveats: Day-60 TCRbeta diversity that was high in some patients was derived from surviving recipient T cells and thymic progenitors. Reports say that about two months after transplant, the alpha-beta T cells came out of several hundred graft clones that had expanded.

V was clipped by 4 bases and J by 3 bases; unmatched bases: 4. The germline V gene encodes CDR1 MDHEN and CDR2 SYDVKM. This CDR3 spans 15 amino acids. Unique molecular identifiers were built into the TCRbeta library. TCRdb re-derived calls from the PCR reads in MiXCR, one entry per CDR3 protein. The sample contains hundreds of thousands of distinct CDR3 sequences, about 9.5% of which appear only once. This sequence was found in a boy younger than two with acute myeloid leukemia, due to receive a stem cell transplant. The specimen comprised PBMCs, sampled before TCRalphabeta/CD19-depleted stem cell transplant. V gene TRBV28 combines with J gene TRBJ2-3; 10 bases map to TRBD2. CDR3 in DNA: TGTGCCAGCAGTTGGGGTAGCGGGGGGACAGATACGCAGTATTTT. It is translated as CASSWGSGGTDTQYF.